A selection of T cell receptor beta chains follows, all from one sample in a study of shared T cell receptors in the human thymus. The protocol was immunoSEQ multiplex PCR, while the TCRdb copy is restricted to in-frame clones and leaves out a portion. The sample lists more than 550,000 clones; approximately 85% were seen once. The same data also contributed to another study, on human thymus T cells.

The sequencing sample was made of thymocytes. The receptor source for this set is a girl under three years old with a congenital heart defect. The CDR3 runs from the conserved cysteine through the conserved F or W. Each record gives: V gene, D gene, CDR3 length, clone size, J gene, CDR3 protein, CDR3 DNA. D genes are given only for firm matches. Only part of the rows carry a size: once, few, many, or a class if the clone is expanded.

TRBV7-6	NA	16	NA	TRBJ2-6	CASSRIRNSGANVLTF	TGTGCCAGCAGCCGGATCAGGAACTCTGGGGCCAACGTCCTGACTTTC
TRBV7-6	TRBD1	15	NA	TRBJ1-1	CASIPMGQGDTEAFF	TGTGCCAGCATCCCCATGGGGCAGGGGGACACTGAAGCTTTCTTT
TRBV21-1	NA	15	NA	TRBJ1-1	CASSKPQGLNTEAFF	TGTGCCAGCAGCAAGCCACAGGGTTTAAACACTGAAGCTTTCTTT
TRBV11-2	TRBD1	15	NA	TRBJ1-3	CASSAMTGTGNTIYF	TGTGCCAGCAGCGCCATGACAGGGACTGGAAACACCATATATTTT
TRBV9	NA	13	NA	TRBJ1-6	CASSPRQYSPLHF	TGTGCCAGCAGCCCCCGACAGTATTCACCCCTCCACTTT
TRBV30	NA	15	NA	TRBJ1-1	CAWSLRQGANTEAFF	TGTGCCTGGAGCCTGCGGCAGGGTGCGAACACTGAAGCTTTCTTT
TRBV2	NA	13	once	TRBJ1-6	CASREREVSPLHF	TGTGCCAGCAGGGAAAGGGAGGTTTCACCCCTCCACTTT
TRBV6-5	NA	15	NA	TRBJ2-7	CASRGNRAISYEQYF	TGTGCCAGCAGGGGAAACAGGGCTATCTCCTACGAGCAGTACTTC
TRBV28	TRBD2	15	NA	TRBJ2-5	CASTPGGTPQETQYF	TGTGCCAGCACCCCGGGAGGGACCCCTCAAGAGACCCAGTACTTC
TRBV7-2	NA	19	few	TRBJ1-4	CASSFRRVSSDGTNEKLFF	TGTGCCAGCAGCTTCAGGAGGGTCTCCTCGGACGGGACTAATGAAAAACTGTTTTTT
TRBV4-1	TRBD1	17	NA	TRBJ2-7	CASSQVGPGQGVYEQYF	TGCGCCAGCAGCCAAGTGGGACCGGGACAGGGGGTCTACGAGCAGTACTTC
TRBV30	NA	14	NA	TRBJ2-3	CAWNPRGGPDTQYF	TGTGCCTGGAACCCACGAGGAGGACCAGATACGCAGTATTTT
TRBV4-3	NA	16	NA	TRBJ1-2	CASSQTVRQLDYGYTF	TGCGCCAGCAGCCAAACAGTCCGACAGCTAGACTATGGCTACACCTTC
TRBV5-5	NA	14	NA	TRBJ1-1	CASSSRRGGTEAFF	TGTGCCAGCAGCTCCCGAAGGGGAGGGACTGAAGCTTTCTTT
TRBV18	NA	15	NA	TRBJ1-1	CASSPPRALNTEAFF	TGTGCCAGCTCACCACCCAGGGCCCTGAACACTGAAGCTTTCTTT
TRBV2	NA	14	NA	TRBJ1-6	CASSRREQNSPLHF	TGTGCCAGCAGCCGCCGGGAGCAAAATTCCCCCCTCCACTTT
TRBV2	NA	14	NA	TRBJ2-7	CASSGRGPFYEQYF	TGTGCCAGCAGTGGCAGGGGCCCTTTCTACGAGCAGTACTTC
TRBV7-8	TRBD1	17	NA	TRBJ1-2	CASSLGRTGGRSYGYTF	TGTGCCAGCAGCTTAGGGAGGACAGGGGGCCGGAGCTATGGCTACACCTTC
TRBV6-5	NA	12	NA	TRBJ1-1	CASRNDRMNAFF	TGTGCCAGCAGGAATGACAGGATGAATGCTTTCTTT
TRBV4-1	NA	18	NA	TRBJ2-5	CASSQASGQRTHGETQYF	TGCGCCAGCAGCCAAGCTTCGGGTCAACGGACTCACGGGGAGACCCAGTACTTC
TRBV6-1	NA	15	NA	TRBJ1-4	CASRGPPFRNEKLFF	TGTGCCAGCAGGGGCCCCCCGTTCCGTAATGAAAAACTGTTTTTT
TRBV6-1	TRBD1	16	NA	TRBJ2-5	CASSATGEALWKTQYF	TGTGCCAGCAGTGCGACAGGGGAAGCCTTATGGAAGACCCAGTACTTC
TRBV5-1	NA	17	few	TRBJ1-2	CASRRQTGLPTNYGYTF	TGCGCCAGCCGCCGACAGACCGGATTACCCACTAACTATGGCTACACCTTC
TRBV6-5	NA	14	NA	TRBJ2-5	CASSQETCEETQYF	TGTGCCAGCAGTCAAGAGACTTGTGAAGAGACCCAGTACTTC
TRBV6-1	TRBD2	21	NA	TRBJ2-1	CASSEASGGAAGGSSYNEQFF	TGTGCCAGCAGTGAAGCTAGCGGGGGGGCGGCCGGGGGAAGCTCCTACAATGAGCAGTTCTTC
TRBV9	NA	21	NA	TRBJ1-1	CASSVDDRHYPPFGANTEAFF	TGTGCCAGCAGCGTAGACGATCGACACTATCCTCCTTTTGGGGCGAACACTGAAGCTTTCTTT
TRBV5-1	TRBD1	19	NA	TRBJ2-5	CASSLAIRTGPPRGETQYF	TGCGCCAGCAGCTTGGCCATAAGGACAGGGCCTCCCCGTGGAGAGACCCAGTACTTC
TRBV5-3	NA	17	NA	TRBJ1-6	CARSPTGPEAYNSPLHF	TGTGCCAGAAGCCCAACAGGGCCAGAGGCCTATAATTCACCCCTCCACTTT
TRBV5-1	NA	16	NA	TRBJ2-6	CASSLVPVSGANVLTF	TGCGCCAGCAGCTTGGTTCCGGTCTCTGGGGCCAACGTCCTGACTTTC
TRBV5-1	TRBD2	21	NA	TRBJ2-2	CASSSAEGTRLARGSTGELFF	TGCGCCAGCAGCTCCGCGGAGGGGACGAGACTAGCGAGAGGAAGCACCGGGGAGCTGTTTTTT
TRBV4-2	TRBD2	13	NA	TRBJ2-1	CASSQVGLAEQFF	TGTGCCAGCAGCCAAGTCGGACTAGCGGAGCAGTTCTTC
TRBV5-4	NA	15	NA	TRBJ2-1	CASSLAPPLYNEQFF	TGTGCCAGCAGCTTGGCTCCTCCTCTTTACAATGAGCAGTTCTTC
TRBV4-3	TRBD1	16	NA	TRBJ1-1	CASSPGQGAKNTEAFF	TGCGCCAGCTCACCGGGACAGGGGGCGAAGAACACTGAAGCTTTCTTT
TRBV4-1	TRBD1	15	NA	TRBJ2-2	CASSLGQGVPGELFF	TGCGCCAGCAGCCTCGGACAGGGAGTCCCCGGGGAGCTGTTTTTT
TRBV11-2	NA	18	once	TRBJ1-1	CASSLRVGTRRENTEAFF	TGTGCCAGCAGCTTACGGGTGGGGACCCGGAGGGAGAACACTGAAGCTTTCTTT
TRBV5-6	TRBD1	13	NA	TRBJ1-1	CASSFGTASEAFF	TGTGCCAGCAGCTTCGGGACAGCTTCTGAAGCTTTCTTT
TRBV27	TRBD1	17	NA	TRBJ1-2	CASRLGRGTASLYGYTF	TGTGCCAGCAGGTTGGGCCGAGGGACAGCGAGCCTCTATGGCTACACCTTC
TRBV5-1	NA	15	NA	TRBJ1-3	CASSLRGSAGNTIYF	TGCGCCAGCAGCTTGAGGGGGTCAGCTGGAAACACCATATATTTT
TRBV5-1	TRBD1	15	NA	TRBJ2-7	CASSSDRVDGYEQYF	TGCGCCAGCAGCTCGGACAGGGTGGACGGCTACGAGCAGTACTTC
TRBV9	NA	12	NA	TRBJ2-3	CASGARADTQYF	TGTGCCAGCGGGGCCCGGGCAGATACGCAGTATTTT
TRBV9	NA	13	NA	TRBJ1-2	CASRGSNNYGYTF	TGTGCCAGCCGCGGGAGCAATAACTATGGCTACACCTTC
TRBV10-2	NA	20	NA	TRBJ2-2	CASSESGRGNPNDYTGELFF	TGCGCCAGCAGTGAGTCGGGGCGGGGAAACCCCAATGATTACACCGGGGAGCTGTTTTTT
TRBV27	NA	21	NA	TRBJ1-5	CASSPQPGGASHSGHNQPQHF	TGTGCCAGCAGTCCTCAGCCCGGGGGGGCATCTCATTCAGGTCACAATCAGCCCCAGCATTTT
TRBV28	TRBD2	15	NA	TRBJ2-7	CASSALGGGSYEQYF	TGTGCCAGCAGCGCGCTCGGGGGGGGAAGCTACGAGCAGTACTTC